These 32 T cell receptor beta chains were sequenced from one sample in a study of CXCR3-negative and CXCR3-positive naive CD8 T cells. General observations from the study: More hydrophobic TRB CDR3s were found in CXCR3-positive naive cells than in CXCR3-negative naive cells.

UMI-tagged TRB cDNA libraries were built via 5' RACE. Reanalyzing the 5' RACE reads, TCRdb keeps one entry per CDR3 protein, without DNA. The sample has roughly 60,000 distinct CDR3 sequences. These receptors' targets are unknown. The sequencing sample was made of naive CXCR3+ CD8+ T cells from blood. As to subset: CD45RO-CCR7+CD27+CD95- naive CD8+ T cells expressing CXCR3 (TNR3+). Receptors originate from a human donor in good health. Some clones in this sample may be carry-over from other donors' samples.

The CDR3 loop is CSVESGAGNEQFF. The genes are TRBV29-1 and TRBJ2-1; there is no DNA to check the TCRdb D call of TRBD1. The CDR3 has 13 residues. Germline assignment: CDR1 SQVTM and CDR2 ANQGSEA.

J is TRBJ2-1 and V is TRBV11-3; TCRdb calls TRBD1, which cannot be checked without DNA. CDR1 and CDR2 (germline): SGHNT, YENEEA. The CDR3 extends over 18 amino acids. This chain's CDR3 is CASSPGQQIPSSYNEQFF.

This rearrangement joins TRBV6-2 or TRBV6-3 to TRBJ2-2; TCRdb proposes TRBD1, but this gene call is untestable without DNA. Germline V lookup: CDR1 MNHEY, CDR2 SVGEGT. The CDR3 sequence is 16 residues long. CDR3 sequence: CASSYSDSAYTGELFF.

This chain uses TRBV12-3 or TRBV12-4 with TRBJ1-1. The length of the CDR3 is 12 residues. The CDR3 sequence is CASRSGYTEAFF.

The J gene is TRBJ2-5, the V gene TRBV14. This CDR3 has 12 amino acids. Germline lookup yields CDR1 SGHDN and CDR2 FVKESK. The CDR3 is CASSHIRETQYF.

The V and J genes are TRBV7-2 and TRBJ2-1; TCRdb names TRBD2, which stays unverified in the absence of DNA. CDR1 is SGHTA, CDR2 FQGNSA, per germline. The CDR3 covers 17 residues. The CDR3: CASSPFGRESIGDEQFF.

J is TRBJ2-1 and V is TRBV19. The CDR3 loop spans 15 amino acids. The germline CDR1 and CDR2 sequences are LNHDA and SQIVND (reference sequence). This chain's CDR3 is CASSIFGSSYNEQFF.

The chain uses TRBV6-5 and TRBJ2-2; TCRdb calls TRBD1, which cannot be checked without DNA. The CDR3 length is 15 residues. The V gene's germline CDR1 is MNHEY and CDR2 SVGAGI. This chain's CDR3 is CASSPGQPNTGELFF.

CDR3 in amino acids: CASSLAGHSNQPQHF. This sequence joins TRBV13 and TRBJ1-5. Germline V lookup: CDR1 PRHDT, CDR2 FYEKMQ (reference sequence). The CDR3 is 15 residues long. The full variable domain, in which reference TRBV13 and TRBJ1-5 provide the parts outside the CDR3, is AAGVIQSPRHLIKEKRETATLKCYPIPRHDTVYWYQQGPGQDPQFLISFYEKMQSDKGSIPDRFSAQQFSDYHSELNMSSLELGDSALYFCASSLAGHSNQPQHFGDGTRLSIL.

The chain uses TRBV28 and TRBJ1-6. This CDR3 has 15 residues. The germline V gene encodes CDR1 MDHEN and CDR2 SYDVKM. The CDR3 region is CASSSPGRNNSPLHF.

V and J are TRBV20-1 and TRBJ1-4; TCRdb's D gene call, TRBD1, goes unchecked for lack of DNA. The CDR3 runs 14 residues. CDR1 is DFQATT and CDR2 is SNEGSKA in the germline V gene (reference sequence). CDR3 protein: CSARDQGTNEKLFF.

This chain's CDR3 is CASTTLAGITDTQYF. J is TRBJ2-3 and V is TRBV28; the D call of TRBD2 rests on TCRdb alone, since no DNA is present to check it. Germline CDR1 MDHEN, CDR2 SYDVKM. This CDR3 contains 15 residues.

The chain is built from TRBV6-6 and TRBJ2-5. The V gene's germline CDR1 is MNHNY and CDR2 SVGAGI (reference sequence). This CDR3 region has 15 residues. CDR3 region: CASSYSTSGGETQYF.

The chain carries TRBV27 and TRBJ2-1; TCRdb's assignment of TRBD1 cannot be checked, as there is no DNA. CDR3 length equals 15 residues. Germline values: CDR1 MNHEY, CDR2 SMNVEV (reference sequence). The CDR3 protein is CASSLRDRRDNEQFF.

The chain links TRBV11-2 to TRBJ2-2. CDR1 and CDR2 from the germline V gene are SGHAT and FQNNGV. The CDR3 consists of 14 residues. The CDR3 loop is CASSLASSTGELFF.

The chain employs TRBV29-1 and TRBJ2-7; the TCRdb D gene call, TRBD2, has no DNA to confirm it. CDR1 is SQVTM, CDR2 ANQGSEA, per germline. This CDR3 region has 14 residues. The CDR3 loop is CSVEGLADYYEQYF.

The chain is built from TRBV11-2 and TRBJ2-7; TCRdb designates TRBD1, a call that cannot be tested without DNA. Per the germline V gene, CDR1 is SGHAT and CDR2 is FQNNGV. The CDR3 totals 12 residues. The CDR3 spells CASSWGPREQYF.

J is TRBJ2-7 and V is TRBV7-6; lacking DNA, the TRBD1 call made by TCRdb goes unchecked. CDR3 length: 15 amino acids. CDR1 is SGHVS and CDR2 is FNYEAQ in the germline V gene. CDR3 sequence: CASSLGGQFSPEKYF.

The chain combines TRBV6-5 with TRBJ2-5; TCRdb outputs TRBD2, but without DNA this stays unchecked. Germline V gene lookup returns CDR1 MNHEY and CDR2 SVGAGI. The CDR3 spans 14 residues. The CDR3 loop is CAIGDPAGGETQYF.

The chain employs TRBV2 and TRBJ1-2. The CDR3 is 14 amino acids. The germline gives CDR1 SNHLY, CDR2 FYNNEI. The chain's CDR3 is CASSEGRGGYGYTF.

The V gene is TRBV4-2, the J gene TRBJ2-7. The CDR3 covers 14 residues. The germline V gene has CDR1 LGHNA and CDR2 YNFKEQ. The CDR3 sequence: CASSPELARNEQYF.

The rearrangement links TRBV20-1 to TRBJ2-7. CDR1 is DFQATT, CDR2 SNEGSKA, per germline (reference sequence). This CDR3 is 15 amino acids long. CDR3 loop: CSALGRTYGSYEQYF.

This chain's CDR3 is CASNIRETYEQYF. The V and J genes are TRBV10-1 and TRBJ2-7; the TRBD1 assignment by TCRdb is unverifiable without DNA. Per the germline V gene, CDR1 is WNHNN and CDR2 is SYGVQD (reference sequence). There are 13 residues in the CDR3.

The gene calls are TRBV12-3 or TRBV12-4 and TRBJ2-7; TCRdb lists TRBD1, though no DNA is available to test this call. This CDR3 has 15 residues. The CDR3 loop reads CASSFGGPPSYEQYF.

This chain connects TRBV6-5 to TRBJ1-5. The germline V gene encodes CDR1 MNHEY and CDR2 SVGAGI. CDR3 length: 14 amino acids. CDR3 sequence reads: CASSYSSVFQPQHF.

This chain uses TRBV12-3 or TRBV12-4 with TRBJ2-3. This CDR3 has 14 residues. This chain's CDR3 is CASSFATSTDTQYF.

The chain is built from TRBV10-3 and TRBJ1-2. There are 16 residues in the CDR3. Germline V gene lookup returns CDR1 ENHRY and CDR2 SYGVKD. CDR3 sequence reads: CAISDLGQVGLYGYAF.

The V call is TRBV7-9, the J call TRBJ2-1. Looked up from germline, CDR1 is SEHNR and CDR2 is FQNEAQ (reference sequence). The CDR3 loop spans 14 amino acids. This CDR3 reads CASSLVAVANEQFF.

This chain joins TRBV30 and TRBJ2-7; lacking DNA, the TRBD2 call made by TCRdb goes unchecked. The CDR3 length is 14 residues. Germline V CDR1 and CDR2: GTSNPN, SVGIG (reference sequence). The CDR3 reads CAWSGTSGAYEQYF. Supplemented by reference TRBV30 and TRBJ2-7, the full variable domain reads SQTIHQWPATLVQPVGSPLSLECTVEGTSNPNLYWYRQAAGRGLQLLFYSVGIGQISSEVPQNLSASRPQDRQFILSSKKLLLSDSGFYLCAWSGTSGAYEQYFGPGTRLTVT.

The rearrangement links TRBV20-1 to TRBJ2-7; the TCRdb D gene call, TRBD2, has no DNA to confirm it. The CDR3 is 15 residues long. The germline V gene has CDR1 DFQATT and CDR2 SNEGSKA (reference sequence). CDR3 amino acids: CSARDIAGSSYEQYF.

The J gene is TRBJ2-5, the V gene TRBV2; the D call from TCRdb, TRBD1, cannot be confirmed without DNA. CDR1 is SNHLY, CDR2 FYNNEI, per germline. The CDR3 length is 15 residues. CDR3 amino acids: CASSEWDRGRETQYF.

V gene TRBV7-9 combines with J gene TRBJ1-2; TCRdb reports TRBD1, a call that lacks DNA to check it against. Germline lookup yields CDR1 SEHNR and CDR2 FQNEAQ (reference sequence). The CDR3 has 14 residues. The CDR3 loop is CASSLVPEGYGYTF.